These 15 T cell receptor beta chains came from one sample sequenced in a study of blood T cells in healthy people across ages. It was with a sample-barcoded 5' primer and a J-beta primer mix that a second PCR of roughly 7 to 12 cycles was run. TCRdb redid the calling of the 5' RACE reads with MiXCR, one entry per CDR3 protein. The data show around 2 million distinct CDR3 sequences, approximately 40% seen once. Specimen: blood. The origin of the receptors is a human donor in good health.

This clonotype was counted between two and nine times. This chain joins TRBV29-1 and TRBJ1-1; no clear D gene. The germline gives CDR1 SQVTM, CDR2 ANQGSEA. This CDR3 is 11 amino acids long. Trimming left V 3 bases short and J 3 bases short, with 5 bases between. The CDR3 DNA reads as TGCAGCGTTGACAGGCACACTGAAGCTTTCTTT. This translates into CSVDRHTEAFF.

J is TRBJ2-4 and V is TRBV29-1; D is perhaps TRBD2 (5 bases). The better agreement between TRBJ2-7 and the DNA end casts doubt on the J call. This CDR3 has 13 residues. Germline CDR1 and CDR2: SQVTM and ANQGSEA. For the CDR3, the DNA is TGCAGCGTTGAACCCGAGGGAATTTACGAGCAGTACTTC. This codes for CSVEPEGIYEQYF.

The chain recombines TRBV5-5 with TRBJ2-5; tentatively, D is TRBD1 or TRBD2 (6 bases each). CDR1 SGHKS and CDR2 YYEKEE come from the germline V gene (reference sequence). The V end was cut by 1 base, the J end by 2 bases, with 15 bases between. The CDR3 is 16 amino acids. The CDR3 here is CASSLRGAPTQETQYF. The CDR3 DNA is TGTGCCAGCAGCTTGAGGGGGGCTCCTACTCAAGAGACCCAGTACTTC.

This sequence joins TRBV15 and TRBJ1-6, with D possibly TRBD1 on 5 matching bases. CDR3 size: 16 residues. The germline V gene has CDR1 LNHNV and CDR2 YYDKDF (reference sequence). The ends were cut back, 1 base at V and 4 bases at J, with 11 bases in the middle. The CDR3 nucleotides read TGTGCCACCAGCAGAGGAGGGGCCCAGTATAATTCACCCCTCCACTTT. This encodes CATSRGGAQYNSPLHF.

CDR3 in DNA: TGTGCCAGCTGGGGGACTAGCGGGGGTAACAATGAGCAGTTCTTC. Amino acids: CASWGTSGGNNEQFF. The J gene is TRBJ2-1, the V gene TRBV28; 14 nucleotides agree with TRBD2. J gave up 5 bases and V 8 bases, and 5 bases lay outside the gene matches. Germline loops: CDR1 MDHEN, CDR2 SYDVKM. The CDR3 contains 15 residues.

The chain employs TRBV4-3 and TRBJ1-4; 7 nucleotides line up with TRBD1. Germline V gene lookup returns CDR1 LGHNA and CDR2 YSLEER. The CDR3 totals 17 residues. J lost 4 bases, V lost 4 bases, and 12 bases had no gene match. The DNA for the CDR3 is TGCGCCAGCAGCCCGTATCCGGTGGGACAGCATAATGAAAAACTGTTTTTT. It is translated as CASSPYPVGQHNEKLFF.

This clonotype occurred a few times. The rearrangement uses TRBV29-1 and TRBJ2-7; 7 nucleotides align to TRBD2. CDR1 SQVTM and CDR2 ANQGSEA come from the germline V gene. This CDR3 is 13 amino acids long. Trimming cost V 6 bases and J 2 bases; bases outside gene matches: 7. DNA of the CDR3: TGCAGCGTGGGGGGGTCAGAAGCCTACGAGCAGTACTTC. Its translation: CSVGGSEAYEQYF.

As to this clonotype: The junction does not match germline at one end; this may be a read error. The CDR3 DNA is TGCACTGCTAGAGATGGGACAAGTGTCCGGGACACTGAAGCTTTCTTT. As protein: CTARDGTSVRDTEAFF. The chain couples TRBV20-1 to TRBJ1-1, with D possibly TRBD1 on 6 matching bases. CDR3 length: 16 amino acids. Germline values: CDR1 DFQATT, CDR2 SNEGSKA (reference sequence).

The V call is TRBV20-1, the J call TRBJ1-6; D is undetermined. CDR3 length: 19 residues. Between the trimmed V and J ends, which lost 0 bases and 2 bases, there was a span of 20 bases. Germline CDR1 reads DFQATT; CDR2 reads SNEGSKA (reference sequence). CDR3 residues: CSARDLGGHARTYNSPLHF. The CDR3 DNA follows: TGCAGTGCTAGAGATCTTGGTGGCCATGCCCGTACCTATAATTCACCCCTCCACTTT.

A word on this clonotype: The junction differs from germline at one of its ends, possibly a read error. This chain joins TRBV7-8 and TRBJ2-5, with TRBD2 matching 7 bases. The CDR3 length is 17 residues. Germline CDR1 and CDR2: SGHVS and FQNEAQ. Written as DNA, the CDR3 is TGTGCCAGCAGCTTAGGGGACGTGGGACTTACGCGGGGGACCCGGTACTTC. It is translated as CASSLGDVGLTRGTRYF.

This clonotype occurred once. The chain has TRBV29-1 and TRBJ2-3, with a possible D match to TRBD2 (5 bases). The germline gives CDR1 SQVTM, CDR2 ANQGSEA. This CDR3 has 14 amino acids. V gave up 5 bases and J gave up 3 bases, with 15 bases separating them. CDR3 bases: TGCAGCGTTTACCTGCCGGACTTAACAGATACGCAGTATTTT. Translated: CSVYLPDLTDTQYF.

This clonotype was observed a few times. The CDR3 DNA reads as TGTGCCAGCAGTTACTTAGCCGAGGGTGGTACGCAGTATTTT. It specifies CASSYLAEGGTQYF. The rearrangement joins TRBV6-5 to TRBJ2-3; D possibly corresponds to TRBD2 (5 bases). The CDR3 has 14 amino acids. V lost 1 base and J 8 bases, leaving 13 bases between the germline ends. CDR1 and CDR2 (germline): MNHEY, SVGAGI.

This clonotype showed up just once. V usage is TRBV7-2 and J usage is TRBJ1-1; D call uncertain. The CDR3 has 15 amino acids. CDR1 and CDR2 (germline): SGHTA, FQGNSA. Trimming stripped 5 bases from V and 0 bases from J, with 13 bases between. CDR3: CASSLGTLMNTEAFF. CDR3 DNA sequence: TGTGCCAGCAGCCTTGGAACTTTAATGAACACTGAAGCTTTCTTT.

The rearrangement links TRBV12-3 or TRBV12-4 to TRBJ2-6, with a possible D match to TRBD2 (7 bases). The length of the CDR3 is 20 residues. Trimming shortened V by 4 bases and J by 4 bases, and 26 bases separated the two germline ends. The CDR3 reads CASSSPGGGGSFFGANVLTF. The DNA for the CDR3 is TGTGCCAGCAGTTCCCCTGGGGGAGGGGGATCGTTTTTCGGGGCCAACGTCCTGACTTTC.

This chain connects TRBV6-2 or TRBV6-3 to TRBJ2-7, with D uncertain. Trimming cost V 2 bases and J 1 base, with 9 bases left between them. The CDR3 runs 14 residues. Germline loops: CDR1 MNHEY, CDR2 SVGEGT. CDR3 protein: CASSYPPESYEQYF. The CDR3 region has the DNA TGTGCCAGCAGTTACCCCCCGGAATCCTACGAGCAGTACTTC.